Shown below are 3 T cell receptor beta chains from a single sample sequenced in a study of shared clonotypes between healthy human individuals. Some clones are missing from TCRdb's copy, which holds only in-frame ones; the method was immunoSEQ multiplex PCR. This sample has about 1 million clones; roughly 80% occur once, and the top ten carry approximately 1.3%. Sequencing was performed on memory CD4+ T cells sorted from blood. Subset described: CD45RA-negative fraction. The receptors here all came from a man aged 18 to 30 in good health.

The chain couples TRBV2 to TRBJ1-4, with unresolved D. The V and J ends lost 6 bases and 7 bases respectively, with 15 bases between them. The CDR3 loop spans 14 amino acids. CDR1 and CDR2 from the germline V gene are SNHLY and FYNNEI. CDR3 in DNA: TGTGCCAGCAGCGGGATTTTGGGGTCTGAAAAACTGTTTTTT. It yields the protein CASSGILGSEKLFF.

The chain links TRBV18 to TRBJ1-1, with no clear D. With 6 bases removed from V and 1 base from J, the gap between germline ends came to 12 bases. Germline-derived CDR1 and CDR2 are KGHSH and LQKENI. The CDR3 loop spans 14 amino acids. CDR3 in amino acids: CASSREERNTEAFF. The CDR3 DNA reads as TGTGCCAGCTCTCGAGAGGAGAGGAACACTGAAGCTTTCTTT. Using reference TRBV18 and TRBJ1-1 for the parts outside the CDR3, the full variable domain is NAGVMQNPRHLVRRRGQEARLRCSPMKGHSHVYWYRQLPEEGLKFMVYLQKENIIDESGMPKERFSAEFPKEGPSILRIQQVVRGDSAAYFCASSREERNTEAFFGQGTRLTVV.

This clone occurred a few times. This chain uses TRBV5-1 with TRBJ1-6; the D gene is possibly TRBD1 (5 bases). With 0 bases removed from V and 8 bases from J, the gap between germline ends came to 15 bases. Germline assignment: CDR1 SGHRS and CDR2 YFSETQ. The CDR3 runs to 16 residues. The CDR3 region has the DNA TGCGCCAGCAGCTTGGAGTCTCTGGGGGGTGATTCACCCCTCCACTTT. It translates to CASSLESLGGDSPLHF.